This TCR beta chain was recorded in a study of control samples from healthy donors and cancer patients. The method was immunoSEQ multiplex PCR; TCRdb's version includes in-frame clones alone and lacks a portion of them. The sample consists of more than 95,000 clones, more than 80% of them appearing once. V shed 5 bases, J shed 0 bases, and the junction held 4 bases outside the gene matches. The germline V gene has CDR1 LGHDT and CDR2 YNNKEL (reference sequence). The CDR3 runs 16 residues. The chain has TRBV3-1 (or the pseudogene TRBV3-2) and TRBJ1-6; TRBD1 agrees at 7 bases. The TCR comes from a woman in her fifties or sixties with colorectal cancer. The sample comprised PBMCs. CDR3 coding DNA: TGTGCCAGCAGCAGCGACAGGGCCTCCTATAATTCACCCCTCCACTTT. This translates into CASSSDRASYNSPLHF.